Following are 27 T cell receptor beta chains from one sample sequenced in a study of follicular helper T cells after annual influenza vaccination. Described time point: 2015-2016 season, pre-vaccination. Some clones are missing from TCRdb's copy, which holds only in-frame ones; the method was immunoSEQ multiplex PCR. The sample has roughly 5,900 clones, around 83% seen once. Sequencing was performed on CXCR5- memory CD4+ T cells sorted from blood, taken on the day of influenza vaccination. The source is an adult who received the influenza vaccine.

V is TRBV6-6 and J is TRBJ1-4, with D perhaps TRBD1 (5 bases). Germline V gives CDR1 MNHNY, CDR2 SVGAGI (reference sequence). The CDR3 length is 15 residues. V dropped 0 bases and J dropped 5 bases, with 10 bases sitting between them. CDR3: CASSYSRVTNEKLFF. The CDR3 nucleotides are TGTGCCAGCAGTTACTCCAGGGTCACCAATGAAAAACTGTTTTTT.

The chain recombines TRBV10-3 with TRBJ2-7, with 7 bases aligning to TRBD1. The CDR3 has 15 amino acids. The V gene end was trimmed by 3 bases and the J gene end by 2 bases; junction bases not matched to a gene: 7. Germline V gene sequence: CDR1 ENHRY, CDR2 SYGVKD. The CDR3 region has the DNA TGTGCCATCAGTGACAGTATTGACAGGGCCTACGAGCAGTACTTC. Amino acid sequence: CAISDSIDRAYEQYF.

The chain combines TRBV7-2 with TRBJ2-5; D might be TRBD1 or TRBD2, each matching 5 bases. The CDR3 consists of 14 residues. Trimming left V 4 bases short and J 0 bases short, with 9 bases between. The germline V gene has CDR1 SGHTA and CDR2 FQGNSA. This CDR3 is CASSSGPYQETQYF. Here the CDR3 DNA reads TGTGCCAGCAGCTCGGGACCGTACCAAGAGACCCAGTACTTC.

The chain has TRBV27 and TRBJ2-3; D is possibly TRBD1 (6 bases). V lost 7 bases to trimming and J lost 1 base, with 9 bases between them. In germline, CDR1 is MNHEY, CDR2 SMNVEV (reference sequence). This CDR3 region has 13 residues. The CDR3 loop is CASTGAGTDTQYF. CDR3 nucleotides: TGTGCCAGCACAGGGGCCGGCACAGATACGCAGTATTTT.

The chain employs TRBV6-1 and TRBJ2-3; D ambiguous. The CDR3 length is 13 residues. Deletions cut 6 bases from V and 1 base from J, with 8 bases between. Germline V gives CDR1 MNHNS, CDR2 SASEGT. The CDR3 DNA reads as TGTGCCAGCAGGGGTGCTGGCACAGATACGCAGTATTTT. Translation: CASRGAGTDTQYF.

This sequence joins TRBV2 and TRBJ2-1; TRBD1 matches at 9 bases. V gave up 6 bases and J gave up 8 bases; unmatched junction bases: 2. Germline assignment: CDR1 SNHLY and CDR2 FYNNEI. The CDR3 is 12 amino acids. DNA for the CDR3: TGTGCCAGCAGCGGACAGGGGTATGAGCAGTTCTTC. The encoded protein is CASSGQGYEQFF.

The V gene is TRBV5-1, the J gene TRBJ2-3; 14 bases agree with TRBD2. Looked up from germline, CDR1 is SGHRS and CDR2 is YFSETQ. This CDR3 contains 18 residues. Trimming at V came to 4 bases and at J to 2 bases, leaving 9 bases not matched to a gene. The CDR3, as DNA: TGCGCCAGCAGCCGAGGGACTAGCGGGGGCCCGGCCACAGATACGCAGTATTTT. Its translation: CASSRGTSGGPATDTQYF.

This chain joins TRBV7-2 and TRBJ2-4, with D possibly TRBD1 on 6 matching bases. The CDR3 loop spans 16 amino acids. V was clipped by 5 bases and J by 6 bases, with 20 bases between them. Per germline, CDR1 SGHTA and CDR2 FQGNSA. CDR3 residues: CASSLFPSGQRNIQYF. CDR3 in DNA: TGTGCCAGCAGCCTCTTCCCCAGCGGACAGAGAAACATTCAGTACTTC.

This clone has only one observation. The V call is TRBV14, the J call TRBJ1-2; no firm D call. CDR1 is SGHDN and CDR2 is FVKESK in the germline V gene. V was clipped by 0 bases and J by 8 bases, with 10 bases between them. This CDR3 has 13 residues. CDR3 protein: CASSQDVRVGYTF. The DNA for the CDR3 is TGTGCCAGCAGCCAAGATGTAAGGGTCGGCTACACCTTC. The full variable domain, in which reference TRBV14 and TRBJ1-2 provide the parts outside the CDR3, is EAGVTQFPSHSVIEKGQTVTLRCDPISGHDNLYWYRRVMGKEIKFLLHFVKESKQDESGMPNNRFLAERTGGTYSTLKVQPAELEDSGVYFCASSQDVRVGYTFGSGTRLTVV.

This chain uses TRBV6-5 with TRBJ2-3; D remains ambiguous. Per germline, CDR1 MNHEY and CDR2 SVGAGI. CDR3 length equals 16 residues. Trimming cost V 2 bases and J 0 bases, with 12 bases left between them. The CDR3 loop is CASSYHMFGSTDTQYF. The CDR3 nucleotides read TGTGCCAGCAGTTACCACATGTTCGGCAGCACAGATACGCAGTATTTT.

This clone was seen just once. The chain links TRBV10-3 to TRBJ2-3; D uncertain. Looked up from germline, CDR1 is ENHRY and CDR2 is SYGVKD. With 10 bases removed from V and 2 bases from J, the gap between germline ends came to 19 bases. The CDR3 contains 15 residues. The CDR3 spells CATGSPEPFTDTQYF. The CDR3 DNA reads as TGTGCCACCGGATCTCCAGAACCCTTCACAGATACGCAGTATTTT.

This clone was recorded a few times. The chain couples TRBV7-9 to TRBJ1-5; D remains ambiguous. Germline V lookup: CDR1 SEHNR, CDR2 FQNEAQ (reference sequence). V was pared by 5 bases and J by 5 bases, with 10 bases between. CDR3 size: 13 residues. CDR3 sequence: CASSLKVDQPQHF. The CDR3 coding sequence is TGTGCCAGCAGCCTAAAGGTGGATCAGCCCCAGCATTTT.

The CDR3 reads CASSWDRLTEAFF. CDR3 sequence (DNA): TGTGCCAGCAGCTGGGACAGGCTCACTGAAGCTTTCTTT. This chain connects TRBV5-4 to TRBJ1-1, with 8 positions matching TRBD1. The junction had 2 bases not matched to a gene; V was cut back by 3 bases and J by 4 bases. This CDR3 has 13 residues. Germline V lookup: CDR1 SGHNT, CDR2 YYREEE (reference sequence).

V gene TRBV5-6 combines with J gene TRBJ1-1; no clear D gene. CDR1 and CDR2 from the germline V gene are SGHDT and YYEEEE. CDR3 length: 12 amino acids. V lost 9 bases and J lost 1, with 10 bases in between. The DNA for the CDR3 is TGTGCCACCACAGCTTGGAACACTGAAGCTTTCTTT. Amino acid sequence: CATTAWNTEAFF.

The chain has TRBV6-4 and TRBJ2-1, with TRBD1 as a possible D gene (6 bases). The germline V gene encodes CDR1 MRHNA and CDR2 SNTAGT. The CDR3 spans 13 residues. V lost 2 bases, J lost 5 bases, and 7 bases lay in between. For the CDR3, the DNA is TGTGCCAGCAGTGACGGGGACAACAATGAGCAGTTCTTC. Translated: CASSDGDNNEQFF.

The rearrangement joins TRBV6-5 to TRBJ2-7; 13 nucleotides line up with TRBD2. The germline V gene has CDR1 MNHEY and CDR2 SVGAGI. V gave up 5 bases and J gave up 0 bases; unmatched junction bases: 1. This CDR3 region has 15 residues. Here the CDR3 DNA reads TGTGCCAGCAGTCGACTAGCGGGGGGCTCCTACGAGCAGTACTTC. Translated: CASSRLAGGSYEQYF.

This clone was detected only once. The chain joins TRBV5-1 to TRBJ2-3; D possibly uses TRBD1 or TRBD2 (5 bases each). V was trimmed by 2 bases and J by 7 bases, leaving 11 bases between them. This CDR3 spans 13 amino acids. The germline CDR1 and CDR2 sequences are SGHRS and YFSETQ. Here the CDR3 reads CASSFGTTYTQYF. The CDR3 DNA is TGCGCCAGCAGCTTCGGGACCACCTATACGCAGTATTTT.

This rearrangement joins TRBV13 to TRBJ1-2, with unresolved D. Germline values: CDR1 PRHDT, CDR2 FYEKMQ (reference sequence). Trimming took off 2 bases at V and 2 bases at J, with 6 bases between the two ends. The CDR3 length is 13 residues. CDR3 coding DNA: TGTGCCAGCAGCTTAACCAGCAACTATGGCTACACCTTC. Amino acid sequence: CASSLTSNYGYTF.

The rearrangement links TRBV7-3 to TRBJ2-1, with 14 bases aligning to TRBD2. The CDR3 has 17 amino acids. Germline V gene data show CDR1 as SGHTA and CDR2 as FQGTGA. The ends lost 5 bases at V and 9 bases at J; junction bases unmatched: 12. The DNA for the CDR3 is TGTGCCAGCAGCCCGAGTAGACTAGCGGGGGGGCTTGGTGAGCAGTTCTTC. It codes for CASSPSRLAGGLGEQFF.

This rearrangement joins TRBV19 to TRBJ1-5; TRBD1 matches at 10 bases. V lost 7 bases, J lost 7 bases, and 10 bases stayed unmatched. Germline lookup yields CDR1 LNHDA and CDR2 SQIVND (reference sequence). CDR3 size: 15 residues. The CDR3 reads CASTAGTGARQPQHF. CDR3 nucleotide sequence: TGTGCCAGTACCGCCGGGACAGGGGCACGCCAGCCCCAGCATTTT. Full variable domain (outside the CDR3, taken from reference TRBV19 and TRBJ1-5): DGGITQSPKYLFRKEGQNVTLSCEQNLNHDAMYWYRQDPGQGLRLIYYSQIVNDFQKGDIAEGYSVSREKKESFPLTVTSAQKNPTAFYLCASTAGTGARQPQHFGDGTRLSIL.

The chain joins TRBV4-2 to TRBJ1-2; D uncertain. The CDR3 has 12 amino acids. Trimming pared 3 bases from V and 4 bases from J, leaving 6 bases between. Germline V gene data show CDR1 as LGHNA and CDR2 as YNFKEQ. The CDR3 reads CASSHDTYGYTF. As DNA, the CDR3 is TGTGCCAGCAGCCACGACACCTATGGCTACACCTTC.

This chain links TRBV7-8 with TRBJ1-1; 8 positions agree with TRBD1. Germline loops: CDR1 SGHVS, CDR2 FQNEAQ. V dropped 0 bases and J dropped 1; count of bases not matched to a gene: 1. The CDR3 is made up of 15 amino acids. CDR3 residues: CASSLADRGNTEAFF. The DNA of the CDR3 is TGTGCCAGCAGCTTAGCCGACAGGGGGAACACTGAAGCTTTCTTT. Full variable domain (rest looked up from reference TRBV7-8 and TRBJ1-1): GAGVSQSPRYKVAKRGQDVALRCDPISGHVSLFWYQQALGQGPEFLTYFQNEAQLDKSGLPSDRFFAERPEGSVSTLKIQRTQQEDSAVYLCASSLADRGNTEAFFGQGTRLTVV.

V is TRBV29-1 and J is TRBJ1-2; 7 bases map to TRBD1. CDR1 is SQVTM and CDR2 is ANQGSEA in the germline V gene. The CDR3 sequence is 12 residues long. Germline trimming cut 5 bases from V and 7 bases from J; bases unmatched to any gene: 7. The CDR3 loop is CSVRQGVGGYTF. The CDR3 nucleotides are TGCAGCGTTCGACAGGGAGTGGGTGGCTACACCTTC.

The chain combines TRBV9 with TRBJ2-1; TRBD1 matches at 8 bases. CDR3 size: 15 residues. Germline values: CDR1 SGDLS, CDR2 YYNGEE. V dropped 1 base and J dropped 9; count of bases not matched to a gene: 9. CDR3 in amino acids: CASSVSPGTGLEQFF. The DNA for the CDR3 is TGTGCCAGCAGCGTATCCCCTGGGACAGGTCTTGAGCAGTTCTTC.

The chain combines TRBV11-3 with TRBJ2-3, with 11 bases lining up with TRBD2. Germline-derived CDR1 and CDR2 are SGHNT and YENEEA. V gave up 1 base and J gave up 2 bases; unmatched junction bases: 5. The CDR3 has 17 amino acids. CDR3 in DNA: TGTGCCAGCAGCTTAGTCGGGACTAGCGGACTCACAGATACGCAGTATTTT. Translated, it gives CASSLVGTSGLTDTQYF.

V and J are TRBV19 and TRBJ2-3, with a weak D call TRBD2 (5 bases). V was cut by 10 bases and J by 5 bases, with 22 bases left in between. CDR3 length: 15 amino acids. The germline V gene encodes CDR1 LNHDA and CDR2 SQIVND (reference sequence). For the CDR3, the DNA is TGTGCCACCTCCCCCGTGCCCACTCGGGGAGATACGCAGTATTTT. Its protein product is CATSPVPTRGDTQYF.

V usage is TRBV27 and J usage is TRBJ2-4; 13 bases agree with TRBD2. Germline CDR1 reads MNHEY; CDR2 reads SMNVEV (reference sequence). With V trimmed by 5 bases and J by 3 bases, 10 bases remained unmatched. CDR3 size: 18 residues. CDR3 region: CASSPRLAGGIGKNIQYF. CDR3 nucleotides: TGTGCCAGCAGTCCCCGACTAGCGGGGGGAATAGGCAAAAACATTCAGTACTTC.